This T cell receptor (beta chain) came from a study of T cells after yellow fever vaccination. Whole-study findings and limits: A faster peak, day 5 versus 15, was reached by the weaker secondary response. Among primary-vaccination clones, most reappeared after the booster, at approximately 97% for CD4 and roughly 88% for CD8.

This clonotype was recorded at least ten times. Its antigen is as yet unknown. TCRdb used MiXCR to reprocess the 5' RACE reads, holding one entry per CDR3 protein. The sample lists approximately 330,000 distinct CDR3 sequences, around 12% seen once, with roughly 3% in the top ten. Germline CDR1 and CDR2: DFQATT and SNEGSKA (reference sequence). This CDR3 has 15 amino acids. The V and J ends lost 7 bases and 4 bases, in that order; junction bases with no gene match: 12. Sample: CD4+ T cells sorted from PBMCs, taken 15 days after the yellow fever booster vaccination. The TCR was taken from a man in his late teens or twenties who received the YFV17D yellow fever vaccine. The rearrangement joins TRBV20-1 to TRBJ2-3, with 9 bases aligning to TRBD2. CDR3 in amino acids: CSELAAGGMPDTQYF. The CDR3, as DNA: TGCAGTGAGCTGGCCGCGGGGGGGATGCCAGATACGCAGTATTTT.